These 4 T cell receptor beta chains were sequenced from one sample in a study of human T cells and chemical hapten exposure. Documented time point: healthy volunteer bleed at 2 weeks. Whole blood that had not been fractionated was the source of extracted total RNA. TCRdb analysed the RACE reads with MiXCR anew, one entry per CDR3 protein. The sample lists just over 90,000 distinct CDR3 sequences; around 9% were seen once. The sample was whole blood. The receptors stem from a female donor in good health. Some clones in this sample may be carry-over from other donors' samples.

J is TRBJ2-1 and V is TRBV7-2; 8 nucleotides agree with TRBD2. This CDR3 has 15 amino acids. The trim removed 4 bases at V and 9 bases at J, leaving 11 bases unmatched. Germline V lookup: CDR1 SGHTA, CDR2 FQGNSA. The CDR3 region has the DNA TGTGCCAGCAGCTCGAGGACTAGCTCGTCCATTGAGCAGTTCTTC. Its protein product is CASSSRTSSSIEQFF.

The sample holds a few counts of this clonotype. Written as DNA, the CDR3 is TGTGCCAGCAGTTTAGGGGCAGGCCATAACTATGGCTACACCTTC. It is translated as CASSLGAGHNYGYTF. The chain couples TRBV27 to TRBJ1-2; D is perhaps TRBD1 (5 bases). CDR1 and CDR2 (germline): MNHEY, SMNVEV (reference sequence). The CDR3 has 15 residues. V was shortened by 2 bases and J by 1 base, with 11 bases between the two germline ends.

The chain recombines TRBV29-1 with TRBJ2-7; the D gene is possibly TRBD1 (6 bases). Looked up from germline, CDR1 is SQVTM and CDR2 is ANQGSEA. Trimming took 6 bases from V and 9 from J, leaving 24 bases between them. The CDR3 has 14 amino acids. The CDR3 here is CSVAPDRTSTGQYF. The DNA of the CDR3 is TGCAGCGTAGCCCCAGACAGGACCTCTACGGGGCAGTACTTC.

This clonotype was picked up many times. CDR3 bases: TGCAGTGCTAGAGATTTCAGAGACAGGGGGACAGATACGCAGTATTTT. Encoded protein: CSARDFRDRGTDTQYF. The rearrangement joins TRBV20-1 to TRBJ2-3, with 9 bases that match TRBD1. Germline V lookup: CDR1 DFQATT, CDR2 SNEGSKA (reference sequence). V dropped 0 bases and J dropped 3; count of bases not matched to a gene: 7. The CDR3 consists of 16 residues.